The T cell receptor (beta chain) described here comes from a study of T cell responses to AZD1222 COVID-19 vaccine. Whole-study findings and limits: Receipt of two AZD1222 doses was followed by a rise in Spike-specific TCR breadth and depth. Donors were mostly white British, more females; clonal diversity possibly underestimated.

This table comes from immunoSEQ multiplex PCR, and its TCRdb copy is limited to in-frame clones, with some not included. The data show around 110,000 clones, around nine tenths seen once. The V and J ends lost 3 bases and 4 bases respectively, with 16 bases between them. CDR1 is SGHDT and CDR2 is YYEEEE in the germline V gene. The length of the CDR3 is 15 residues. This clone showed up just a few times. Its antigen is not known. Second-dose groups at about 4 or about 12 weeks were pooled. The clonotype was recovered from an adult who received the AZD1222 COVID-19 vaccine. The chain couples TRBV5-6 to TRBJ2-5; D is possibly TRBD1 (6 bases). The sample here was peripheral blood, taken 28 days after the second AZD1222 dose. CDR3 in DNA: TGTGCCAGCAGCTGGAACCGGGACACAGGAGAGACCCAGTACTTC. Translated: CASSWNRDTGETQYF.